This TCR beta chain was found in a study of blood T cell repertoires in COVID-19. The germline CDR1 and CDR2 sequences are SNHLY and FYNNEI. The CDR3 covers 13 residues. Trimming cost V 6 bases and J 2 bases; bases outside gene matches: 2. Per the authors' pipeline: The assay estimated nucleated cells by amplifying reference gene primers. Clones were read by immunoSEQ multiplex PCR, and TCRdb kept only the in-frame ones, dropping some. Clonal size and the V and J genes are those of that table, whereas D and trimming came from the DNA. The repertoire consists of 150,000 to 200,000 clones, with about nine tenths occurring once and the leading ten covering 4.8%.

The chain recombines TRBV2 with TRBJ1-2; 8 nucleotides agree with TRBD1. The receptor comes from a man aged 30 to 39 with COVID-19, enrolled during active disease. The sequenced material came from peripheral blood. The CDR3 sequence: CASRDRANYGYTF. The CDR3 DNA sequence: TGTGCCAGCAGGGACAGGGCAAACTATGGCTACACCTTC. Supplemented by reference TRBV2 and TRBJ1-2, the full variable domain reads EPEVTQTPSHQVTQMGQEVILRCVPISNHLYFYWYRQILGQKVEFLVSFYNNEISEKSEIFDDQFSVERPDGSNFTLKIRSTKLEDSAMYFCASRDRANYGYTFGSGTRLTVV.